This entry concerns a single T cell receptor beta chain. What antigen it recognizes has not been identified. There are no base qualities to consult, and no much larger clone falls within one base. This specimen comes from a study of blood T cells in healthy people across ages (dated by TCRdb to about 2015). In terms of the full investigation: In model experiments, template switching captured about one uniquely barcoded TCR beta cDNA molecule for every two T cells. To track age-related changes in TCR beta repertoire diversity, the study relied on deep sequencing normalized with unique cDNA molecular identifiers. The donors were split into four age groups: young (average approximately 16 years), middle-aged (roughly 39), aged (roughly 60) and long-lived (roughly 86). To avoid experimental bias, donors of different ages were randomly spread across the sequencing lanes. For two donors (one aged 18 to 29 and one aged 80 or older), the study analyzed two additional independent replicas of 1 million unique cDNA reads from the same blood draw. What the study reported, not specific to this receptor: A strong correlation was found between observed TCR beta diversity and the percentage of naive T cells measured by flow cytometry. The long-lived group showed more naive CD4+ T cells, fewer expanded clones and increased TCR diversity than the aged group, suggesting age selection. Since profiling was done on bulk unsorted PBMCs, naive and antigen-experienced compartments could not be conclusively compared. Estimates of total diversity from one million sequenced T cells were regarded as lower bounds and underestimates. The CMV infection status of donors was not known, potentially confounding age-related changes in expanded clonotypes. Observed TCR beta diversity per million T cells fell roughly linearly with age, and a significant reduction was already apparent by age roughly 40.

V drops 9 bases and J drops 8 bases, leaving 17 bases in between. The CDR3 measures 14 amino acids from cysteine to phenylalanine. CDR3 DNA only is kept here, 42 bases in frame from base 1. CDR1 SNHLY and CDR2 FYNNEI are derived from the germline V gene. Libraries were prepared through 5' RACE. Sequencing was carried out with an Illumina HiSeq 2500. A second PCR of roughly 6 to 12 cycles was run with a J-beta primer mix and a sample-barcoded 5' primer. A template-switch 5' adaptor carrying 12 random nucleotides introduced a unique molecular identifier onto each TCR beta cDNA molecule. Each sample yielded at least 2.5 million CDR3-containing paired-end reads. All of the RNA was converted into first-strand cDNA using the Mint cDNA synthesis kit, with a TRBC-specific oligonucleotide serving as the primer. All cDNA was treated with uracil-DNA glycosylase and then went through a first 18-cycle PCR with the universal primers M1SS and BC2_uni_R. In the original analysis: For normalization, 1 million high-quality reads were randomly selected from each sample, with every read carrying a distinct molecular identifier. Instead of being binned into consensus sequences, reads with shared molecular identifiers were discarded. MiTCR, set to a Q25 quality threshold and the strictest error-elimination algorithm, was used for CDR3 identification, clonotype clustering and error correction. A nonparametric unseen species model with Euler transformation was used to estimate lower-bound total TCR beta diversity. TCRdb redid the processing of the public reads, applying fastp at Q25 and MiXCR, and retained in-frame beta chains. Rows with a matching CDR3 protein are joined into one entry that keeps the most common DNA and genes. Here the V and J calls rest on TCRdb's processing, not on the authors' analysis. This sample lists around 1.1 million distinct CDR3 sequences; around two fifths were detected once. Under 15% of the sample is taken by the ten largest.

Systemically healthy Caucasian individuals from Russia, around 39 in total and aged roughly 6 to 100 years, were included as donors. About 9.8 milliliters of peripheral blood were drawn from each donor into EDTA-treated Vacutainer tubes. PBMCs were isolated by Ficoll-Paque density-gradient centrifugation, with at least 6.5 million obtained per sample. Trizol reagent was used to extract total RNA from PBMCs, with at least 6 micrograms per sample. For every donor, an aliquot of PBMCs went through flow cytometry to measure the percentages of naive CD45RAhigh/CD27high T cells. Sequenced: blood. The clonotype was recovered from a young man in good health. The receptor chain draws on TRBV2 and TRBJ1-6; the D gene cannot be resolved reliably. The CDR3 is CARPQSPRDSPLHF. The bases read TGTGCCAGACCCCAGTCCCCCCGGGATTCACCCCTCCACTTT. Full variable domain (CDR3 extended with the reference TRBV2 and TRBJ1-6 proteins): EPEVTQTPSHQVTQMGQEVILRCVPISNHLYFYWYRQILGQKVEFLVSFYNNEISEKSEIFDDQFSVERPDGSNFTLKIRSTKLEDSAMYFCARPQSPRDSPLHFGNGTRLTVT.